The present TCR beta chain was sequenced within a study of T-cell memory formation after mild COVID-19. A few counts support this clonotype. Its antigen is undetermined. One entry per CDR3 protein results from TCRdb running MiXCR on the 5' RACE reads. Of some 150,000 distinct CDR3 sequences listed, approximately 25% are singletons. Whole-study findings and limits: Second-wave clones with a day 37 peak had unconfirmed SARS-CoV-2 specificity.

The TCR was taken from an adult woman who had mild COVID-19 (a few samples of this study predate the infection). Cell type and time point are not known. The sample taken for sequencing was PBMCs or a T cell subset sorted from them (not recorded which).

DNA for the CDR3: TGTGCCAGCCAGGGGGACGGGGAGCTGTTTTTT. It is translated as CASQGDGELFF. The chain links TRBV25-1 to TRBJ2-2, with TRBD1 matching over 7 bases. After removal of 8 bases from V and 7 bases from J, the junction contained 1 base not matched to a gene. CDR1 is MGHDK and CDR2 is SYGVNS in the germline V gene. The CDR3 sequence is 11 residues long.